Sequencing of this T cell receptor beta chain was carried out in a study of control samples from healthy donors and cancer patients. Clones were read by immunoSEQ multiplex PCR, and TCRdb kept only the in-frame ones, dropping some. The table shows 230,000 or so clones, with roughly 94% occurring only once. Germline V gene data show CDR1 as SGHTA and CDR2 as FQGTGA. V gave up 11 bases and J gave up 10 bases, with 23 bases separating them. This CDR3 contains 13 residues. The origin of this receptor is a man between 50 and 59 years old in good health. Sequenced input: blood. The chain combines TRBV7-3 with TRBJ1-1; D is unclear. This CDR3 reads CASSKGVGEGAFF. The CDR3 DNA reads TGTGCCTCAAGTAAGGGAGTCGGCGAAGGAGCTTTCTTT.